These T cell receptor beta chains were read from a single sample in a study of T-cell reconstitution after alpha-beta-depleted transplantation in children. One entry per CDR3 protein results from TCRdb running MiXCR on the PCR reads. In the table there are around 450,000 distinct CDR3 sequences, roughly a tenth of which are singletons. Sequencing used PBMCs, obtained before TCRalphabeta/CD19-depleted stem cell transplant. The receptors originated from a child younger than 10 with inherited bone marrow failure, due to receive a stem cell transplant. The CDR3 runs from the conserved cysteine through the conserved F or W. Each record gives: clone size, D gene, V gene, J gene, CDR3 protein, CDR3 DNA. The D gene is left open where the match is weak. The size field is filled for only some rows; it gives once, few, many or a size class.

>few|.|TRBV6-5|TRBJ1-1
CASSRSGSAFF
TGTGCCAGCAGTAGATCAGGGTCGGCTTTCTTT
>few|.|TRBV4-3|TRBJ2-7
CASSHRSGEDEQYF
TGCGCCAGCAGCCACCGGTCCGGGGAGGACGAGCAGTACTTC
>many|.|TRBV20-1|TRBJ2-3
CSAIAPYTQYF
TGCAGTGCCATTGCCCCCTATACGCAGTATTTT
>many|.|TRBV4-1|TRBJ2-2
CASSQSGLLNTGELFF
TGCGCCAGCAGCCAATCGGGACTCCTGAACACCGGGGAGCTGTTTTTT
>few|.|TRBV18|TRBJ2-5
CASSPPWGPETQYF
TGTGCCAGCTCACCACCCTGGGGTCCGGAGACCCAGTACTTC
>many|.|TRBV27|TRBJ2-7
CASSLEVGGLYEQYF
TGTGCCAGCAGTTTAGAGGTAGGGGGTCTCTACGAGCAGTACTTC
>many|TRBD2|TRBV6-5|TRBJ2-1
CASRYSSGGYNEQFF
TGTGCCAGCAGGTACTCTAGCGGGGGTTACAATGAGCAGTTCTTC
>few|TRBD1|TRBV30|TRBJ1-3
CASNTGQGSGNTIYF
TGTGCCTCGAATACCGGACAGGGCTCTGGAAACACCATATATTTT
>many|.|TRBV4-3|TRBJ2-7
CASSQVGEGSYEQYF
TGCGCCAGCAGCCAAGTGGGAGAAGGATCCTACGAGCAGTACTTC
>few|.|TRBV24-1|TRBJ2-1
CATSDSLPRDTSYNEQFF
TGTGCCACCAGTGATTCCCTTCCCAGGGACACCAGCTACAATGAGCAGTTCTTC
>few|.|TRBV7-2|TRBJ2-4
CASSREGGFGIQYF
TGTGCCAGCAGCCGAGAGGGGGGTTTTGGCATTCAGTACTTC
>many|.|TRBV29-1|TRBJ2-5
CSATEGRGDETQYF
TGCAGCGCCACGGAGGGGCGGGGTGACGAGACCCAGTACTTC
>.|TRBD2|TRBV4-3|TRBJ2-1
CASRPGTRTGNEQFF
TGCGCCAGCAGGCCCGGGACTAGGACGGGCAATGAGCAGTTCTTC
>.|TRBD2|TRBV7-2|TRBJ2-2
CASSAVPGLAGGNTGELFF
TGTGCCAGCAGCGCCGTCCCGGGACTAGCGGGAGGGAACACCGGGGAGCTGTTTTTT
>many|TRBD1|TRBV29-1|TRBJ2-5
CSGRTGEGETQYF
TGCAGCGGACGGACAGGGGAGGGAGAGACCCAGTACTTC
>few|TRBD2|TRBV20-1|TRBJ2-1
CSARVPSGSSYNEQFF
TGCAGTGCTAGAGTGCCTAGCGGGAGTTCCTACAATGAGCAGTTCTTC
>many|.|TRBV12-3/TRBV12-4|TRBJ2-3
CASTEYSGDTQYF
TGTGCCAGCACTGAGTATTCCGGAGATACGCAGTATTTT
>many|TRBD1|TRBV5-1|TRBJ2-3
CASTRTGDMADTQYF
TGCGCCAGCACCCGGACAGGGGACATGGCAGATACGCAGTATTTT
>many|.|TRBV9|TRBJ2-7
CASSVGLAQNEQYF
TGTGCCAGCAGCGTAGGGCTAGCGCAGAACGAGCAGTACTTC
>many|.|TRBV19|TRBJ2-5
CASSISVMETQYF
TGTGCCAGTAGTATCTCTGTTATGGAGACCCAGTACTTC
>few|.|TRBV11-2|TRBJ2-2
CASSPHPPGSNTGELFF
TGTGCCAGCAGCCCCCATCCTCCAGGGTCGAACACCGGGGAGCTGTTTTTT
>many|.|TRBV19|TRBJ2-1
CASRRETYNEQFF
TGTGCCAGTAGGAGGGAGACGTACAATGAGCAGTTCTTC
>many|TRBD1|TRBV12-3/TRBV12-4|TRBJ2-3
CASSLLLSRGSQYF
TGTGCCAGCAGTTTACTCCTCTCCAGGGGGTCGCAGTATTTT
>.|.|TRBV29-1|TRBJ2-7
CSVRITGTYEQYF
TGCAGCGTTCGCATTACTGGGACCTACGAGCAGTACTTC
>many|.|TRBV28|TRBJ1-4
CASTEGTLLGEKLFF
TGTGCCAGCACGGAAGGGACCCTCCTCGGTGAAAAACTGTTTTTT
>.|.|TRBV28|TRBJ1-4
CASSSPGYNEKLFF
TGTGCCAGCAGTTCCCCGGGGTACAATGAAAAACTGTTTTTT
>many|TRBD2|TRBV27|TRBJ2-7
CASSPIAGPTYEQYF
TGTGCCAGCAGTCCTATAGCGGGACCTACCTACGAGCAGTACTTC
>few|TRBD1|TRBV5-1|TRBJ2-7
CASGAGTAHTKQYF
TGCGCCAGCGGCGCCGGGACAGCCCATACGAAGCAGTACTTC
>many|.|TRBV7-9|TRBJ2-1
CASSLAPLRDYNEQFF
TGTGCCAGCAGCTTGGCCCCCCTGCGAGATTACAATGAGCAGTTCTTC
>many|.|TRBV16|TRBJ2-7
CASSQLSVEQYF
TGTGCCAGCAGCCAATTGTCGGTAGAGCAGTACTTC
>few|.|TRBV12-3/TRBV12-4|TRBJ1-4
CASSPPNREKLFF
TGTGCCAGCAGTCCCCCAAACAGGGAAAAACTGTTTTTT
>many|TRBD2|TRBV4-2|TRBJ2-7
CATGLAGGSHEQYF
TGTGCCACGGGACTAGCGGGAGGGTCCCACGAGCAGTACTTC
>many|.|TRBV14|TRBJ1-5
CASSQAGGQPQHF
TGTGCCAGCAGCCAAGCCGGAGGTCAGCCCCAGCATTTT
>.|.|TRBV20-1|TRBJ2-7
CSARAWDKSYEQYF
TGCAGTGCTAGAGCCTGGGACAAGTCCTACGAGCAGTACTTC
>few|TRBD1|TRBV5-6|TRBJ2-2
CASSLPRDRAFGELFF
TGTGCCAGCAGCTTACCTCGGGACAGGGCTTTCGGGGAGCTGTTTTTT
>.|.|TRBV7-9|TRBJ1-2
CASSLTFTRGAGGYTF
TGTGCCAGCAGCTTGACTTTCACCCGGGGGGCCGGGGGCTACACCTTC
>many|TRBD2|TRBV10-3|TRBJ2-1
CAISDKGLAIYNEQFF
TGTGCCATCAGTGATAAAGGACTAGCAATTTACAATGAGCAGTTCTTC
>many|TRBD2|TRBV24-1|TRBJ2-3
CATSDSQIAGGGTDTQYF
TGTGCCACCAGTGATTCACAGATTGCGGGAGGGGGCACAGATACGCAGTATTTT
>.|TRBD2|TRBV5-1|TRBJ2-5
CASSIGAGGKIFGETQYF
TGCGCCAGCAGCATCGGAGCGGGAGGGAAAATTTTTGGAGAGACCCAGTACTTC
>many|.|TRBV29-1|TRBJ2-3
CSARTDTQYF
TGCAGCGCCCGCACAGATACGCAGTATTTT